A single sample gave rise to the 9 T cell receptor beta chains below, sequenced in a study of Ad26.COV2.S vaccination and SARS-CoV-2 variants. Treatment here: 19 received Ad26.COV2.S at low or high dose, single or two shots; a few received placebo; per-sample allocation not given. Day 63 after the first injection of vaccine or placebo was the sampling time. Produced via immunoSEQ multiplex PCR; TCRdb's table is partial and in-frame only. The sample lists 300,000 to 400,000 clones; about 82% were seen once. The sequencing here drew on peripheral blood, taken in a trial of Ad26.COV2.S vaccine versus placebo. These receptors were obtained from a person between 18 and 59 years old who received the Ad26.COV2.S COVID-19 vaccine or a placebo.

V and J are TRBV5-1 and TRBJ2-1, with 16 bases aligning to TRBD2. V was pared by 4 bases and J by 16 bases, with 5 bases of the junction left unmatched. Germline loops: CDR1 SGHRS, CDR2 YFSETQ. The CDR3 runs 13 residues. The chain's CDR3 is CASSAGLAGGPFF. The CDR3 nucleotides are TGCGCCAGCAGCGCGGGACTAGCGGGGGGGCCTTTCTTC.

V usage is TRBV19 and J usage is TRBJ2-5; perhaps TRBD1 as D (5 bases). This CDR3 has 15 amino acids. Trimming pared 4 bases from V and 4 bases from J, leaving 16 bases between. CDR1 and CDR2 (germline): LNHDA, SQIVND (reference sequence). The CDR3 reads CASSNGVTTGETQYF. Written as DNA, the CDR3 is TGTGCCAGTAGTAATGGCGTCACCACAGGAGAGACCCAGTACTTC. The full variable domain, rest sourced from reference TRBV19 and TRBJ2-5, is DGGITQSPKYLFRKEGQNVTLSCEQNLNHDAMYWYRQDPGQGLRLIYYSQIVNDFQKGDIAEGYSVSREKKESFPLTVTSAQKNPTAFYLCASSNGVTTGETQYFGPGTRLLVL.

This CDR3 reads CASSQGTSGLLTGELFF. The CDR3 coding sequence is TGTGCCAGCAGCCAAGGGACTAGCGGGCTTCTCACCGGGGAGCTGTTTTTT. The chain employs TRBV3-1 (or the pseudogene TRBV3-2) and TRBJ2-2; 11 nucleotides agree with TRBD2. The germline CDR1 and CDR2 sequences are LGHDT and YNNKEL (reference sequence). The CDR3 contains 17 residues. With 1 base clipped from V and 4 bases from J, the junction kept 5 bases outside the gene matches.

Details on this clone: Other DNA sequences in this specimen translate into the identical CDR3. This chain uses TRBV29-1 with TRBJ2-5; unclear D gene. The germline gives CDR1 SQVTM, CDR2 ANQGSEA. V shed 1 base and J shed 1 base, with 4 bases lying between them. The CDR3 loop spans 12 amino acids. CDR3 residues: CSVEGPQETQYF. In DNA form, the CDR3 reads TGCAGCGTTGAAGGGCCCCAAGAGACCCAGTACTTC.

This clone has just one count. The chain couples TRBV18 to TRBJ1-2, with D perhaps TRBD1 (5 bases). V lost 6 bases, J lost 4 bases, and 18 bases lay in between. Germline assignment: CDR1 KGHSH and CDR2 LQKENI. This CDR3 contains 15 residues. The CDR3 spells CASSPTTQGGYGYTF. The DNA of the CDR3 is TGTGCCAGCTCCCCAACAACGCAGGGTGGCTATGGCTACACCTTC.

The J gene is TRBJ1-1, the V gene TRBV7-2, with a possible D match to TRBD1 (6 bases). The germline V and J ends were trimmed by 4 bases and 2 bases, with 17 bases remaining between them. CDR1 is SGHTA and CDR2 is FQGNSA in the germline V gene. The CDR3 loop spans 16 amino acids. The CDR3 spells CASSSHLGGGNTEAFF. In DNA form, the CDR3 reads TGTGCCAGCAGCTCACACCTAGGGGGTGGTAACACTGAAGCTTTCTTT.

In its sample, this clone was seen a few times. The rearrangement links TRBV4-1 to TRBJ1-1; weak D call: TRBD1 (5 bases). The germline V gene encodes CDR1 MGHRA and CDR2 YSYEKL. The CDR3 has 15 residues. Trimming took off 3 bases at V and 2 bases at J, with 13 bases between the two ends. DNA for the CDR3: TGCGCCAGCAGCCAGGTAGGGGTGGGTAACACTGAAGCTTTCTTT. Its translation: CASSQVGVGNTEAFF.

The gene calls are TRBV6-5 and TRBJ1-4; 11 nucleotides align to TRBD1. Germline trimming cut 6 bases from V and 7 bases from J; bases unmatched to any gene: 7. Germline V CDR1 and CDR2: MNHEY, SVGAGI. The length of the CDR3 is 15 residues. CDR3 nucleotides: TGTGCCAGCAGGCCGGCGGACAGGGGGCGTGAAAAACTGTTTTTT. Translation gives CASRPADRGREKLFF.

The J gene is TRBJ2-3, the V gene TRBV5-1; 7 bases fit TRBD2. Per germline, CDR1 SGHRS and CDR2 YFSETQ. CDR3 length equals 16 residues. J was trimmed by 0 bases and V by 2 bases; bases with no gene match: 6. The CDR3 nucleotides are TGCGCCAGCAGCTTCTCTAGCGGAACTAGCACAGATACGCAGTATTTT. It translates to CASSFSSGTSTDTQYF.